Below are 14 T cell receptor beta chains sequenced from a single sample in a study of control samples from healthy donors and cancer patients. This table comes from immunoSEQ multiplex PCR, and its TCRdb copy is limited to in-frame clones, with some not included. The repertoire holds about 51,000 clones, with over 85% as singletons. What was sequenced was PBMCs. The receptors shown here come from a man in his forties or fifties with colorectal cancer.

The CDR3 sequence: CASSLDGELFF. Here the CDR3 DNA reads TGTGCCAGCAGCTTAGATGGGGAGCTGTTTTTT. V gene TRBV11-2 combines with J gene TRBJ2-2; the D is unclear. Trimming took 0 bases from V and 8 from J, leaving 1 base between them. Germline values: CDR1 SGHAT, CDR2 FQNNGV. This CDR3 contains 11 residues.

This clone has just a few counts. The chain links TRBV3-1 (or the pseudogene TRBV3-2) to TRBJ2-3; 8 nucleotides match TRBD2. CDR1 and CDR2 from the germline V gene are LGHDT and YNNKEL (reference sequence). After removal of 0 bases from V and 4 bases from J, the junction contained 6 bases not matched to a gene. The CDR3 is made up of 16 amino acids. The CDR3 DNA follows: TGTGCCAGCAGCCAAGATCTCGCGGGAGGATCAGATACGCAGTATTTT. Protein: CASSQDLAGGSDTQYF.

The V gene is TRBV28, the J gene TRBJ1-1; perhaps TRBD1 as D (5 bases). The CDR3 is 15 residues long. Germline lookup yields CDR1 MDHEN and CDR2 SYDVKM. V was pared by 6 bases and J by 5 bases, with 19 bases between. Here the CDR3 reads CASSGQVNVGTEAFF. The CDR3 DNA reads TGTGCCAGCAGCGGACAAGTAAACGTGGGGACTGAAGCTTTCTTT. The full variable domain, completed using reference TRBV28 and TRBJ1-1, is DVKVTQSSRYLVKRTGEKVFLECVQDMDHENMFWYRQDPGLGLRLIYFSYDVKMKEKGDIPEGYSVSREKKERFSLILESASTNQTSMYLCASSGQVNVGTEAFFGQGTRLTVV.

This clone was detected only once. This sequence joins TRBV6-1 and TRBJ1-2; the D is unclear. The ends were cut back, 0 bases at V and 3 bases at J, with 11 bases in the middle. Germline values: CDR1 MNHNS, CDR2 SASEGT. The CDR3 totals 15 residues. The CDR3 DNA reads as TGTGCCAGCAGTGAAGCATCAAATCAGTACTATGGCTACACCTTC. Protein: CASSEASNQYYGYTF.

The V and J genes are TRBV5-1 and TRBJ2-7; 7 bases fit TRBD2. The CDR3 sequence is 13 residues long. The V gene end was trimmed by 5 bases and the J gene end by 0 bases; junction bases not matched to a gene: 2. Looked up from germline, CDR1 is SGHRS and CDR2 is YFSETQ. The CDR3 loop is CASSWDYSYEQYF. The CDR3 DNA follows: TGCGCCAGCAGTTGGGACTACTCCTACGAGCAGTACTTC.

The chain combines TRBV19 with TRBJ1-5; D perhaps matches TRBD1 (6 bases). Germline CDR1 and CDR2: LNHDA and SQIVND (reference sequence). The CDR3 consists of 12 residues. Trimming left V 6 bases short and J 7 bases short, with 10 bases between. The CDR3 loop is CASRQGYQPQHF. CDR3 coding DNA: TGTGCCAGTAGACAGGGATACCAGCCCCAGCATTTT.

This rearrangement joins TRBV9 to TRBJ2-1; D possibly uses TRBD1 or TRBD2 (5 bases each). Germline CDR1 reads SGDLS; CDR2 reads YYNGEE. CDR3 length equals 16 residues. V gave up 5 bases and J gave up 8 bases, with 23 bases separating them. CDR3 protein: CASSPQGRPLGDEQFF. CDR3 coding DNA: TGTGCCAGCAGTCCCCAGGGCAGACCCCTCGGGGATGAGCAGTTCTTC.

This chain links TRBV4-1 with TRBJ1-2; 8 bases line up with TRBD1. The junction had 7 bases not matched to a gene; V was cut back by 6 bases and J by 4 bases. Germline CDR1 is MGHRA and CDR2 is YSYEKL. The CDR3 is 14 amino acids. CDR3 bases: TGCGCCAGCAGTAGAACCGGGACAGGCTATGGCTACACCTTC. Residues: CASSRTGTGYGYTF.

This clone was observed a few times. The CDR3 spells CATSRGMGNQPQHF. The CDR3 DNA follows: TGTGCCACCTCCCGGGGAATGGGCAATCAGCCCCAGCATTTT. This chain joins TRBV10-3 and TRBJ1-5; D is unresolved. Germline V CDR1 and CDR2: ENHRY, SYGVKD. This CDR3 spans 14 amino acids. Trimming pared 10 bases from V and 2 bases from J, leaving 15 bases between.

The chain links TRBV9 to TRBJ1-5; D ambiguous. The ends were cut back, 0 bases at V and 3 bases at J, with 7 bases in the middle. The CDR3 covers 14 residues. CDR1 SGDLS and CDR2 YYNGEE come from the germline V gene. CDR3 protein: CASSVGADNQPQHF. The DNA for the CDR3 is TGTGCCAGCAGCGTAGGGGCAGACAATCAGCCCCAGCATTTT.

The rearrangement links TRBV3-1 (or the pseudogene TRBV3-2) to TRBJ2-2; D is uncertain. Germline V gives CDR1 LGHDT, CDR2 YNNKEL (reference sequence). The CDR3 length is 14 residues. V lost 6 bases, J lost 5 bases, and 13 bases lay in between. The CDR3 region is CASRTSLLTGELFF. CDR3 DNA: TGTGCCAGCAGGACAAGCTTATTAACCGGGGAGCTGTTTTTT.

V and J are TRBV6-5 and TRBJ1-2; no firm D call. V lost 5 bases and J lost 2, with 15 bases in between. The length of the CDR3 is 15 residues. Per the germline V gene, CDR1 is MNHEY and CDR2 is SVGAGI. In DNA, the CDR3 is TGTGCCAGCAGTATACGACGCTATTCCAACTATGGCTACACCTTC. It yields the protein CASSIRRYSNYGYTF.

This chain joins TRBV5-1 and TRBJ2-3, with D perhaps matching TRBD1 or TRBD2 (5 bases each). The length of the CDR3 is 16 residues. With 0 bases removed from V and 2 bases from J, the gap between germline ends came to 13 bases. Germline V lookup: CDR1 SGHRS, CDR2 YFSETQ. CDR3 protein: CASSLGGDPLTDTQYF. Here the CDR3 DNA reads TGCGCCAGCAGCTTGGGAGGGGATCCTCTCACAGATACGCAGTATTTT.

This rearrangement joins TRBV4-1 to TRBJ1-6; 10 bases match TRBD1. Germline CDR1 reads MGHRA; CDR2 reads YSYEKL. J was trimmed by 7 bases and V by 0 bases; bases with no gene match: 15. There are 20 residues in the CDR3. CDR3 protein: CASSQERDRGLSSFNSPLHF. The CDR3 DNA follows: TGCGCCAGCAGCCAAGAGAGGGACAGGGGTCTTTCCTCCTTCAATTCACCCCTCCACTTT.